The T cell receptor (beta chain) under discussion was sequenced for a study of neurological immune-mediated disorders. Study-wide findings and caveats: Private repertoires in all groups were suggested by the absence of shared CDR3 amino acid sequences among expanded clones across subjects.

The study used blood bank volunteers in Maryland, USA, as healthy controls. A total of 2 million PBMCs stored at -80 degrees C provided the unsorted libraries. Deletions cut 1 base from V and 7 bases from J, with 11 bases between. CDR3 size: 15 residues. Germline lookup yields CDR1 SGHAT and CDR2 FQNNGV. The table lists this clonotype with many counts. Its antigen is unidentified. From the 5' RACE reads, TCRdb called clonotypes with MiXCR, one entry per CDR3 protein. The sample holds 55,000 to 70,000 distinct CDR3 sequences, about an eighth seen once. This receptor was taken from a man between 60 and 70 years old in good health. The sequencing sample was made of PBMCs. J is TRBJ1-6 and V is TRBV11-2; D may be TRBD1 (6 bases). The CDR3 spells CASSLVAGDNSPLHF. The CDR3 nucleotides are TGTGCCAGCAGCTTAGTGGCAGGGGACAATTCACCCCTCCACTTT.